This is a list of T cell receptor beta chains from one sample in a study of blood T cell repertoires in COVID-19. The table came from immunoSEQ multiplex PCR; TCRdb's copy has only in-frame clones and leaves some out. The sample carries 110,000 to 150,000 clones, more than 85% recorded once. Source material: peripheral blood. The source is a man between 60 and 70 years old with active or convalescent COVID-19. Each CDR3 is given with its conserved first and last residue. The order of the fields is J gene, V gene, D gene, CDR3 length, clone size, CDR3 DNA, CDR3 protein. D genes are given only for firm matches. Clone size is shown for a subset of rows, as once, few, many or a class of expanded clone.

TRBJ1-2	TRBV11-2	.	15	.	TGTGCCAGCAGCTTGAACTTCATTCCTAACTATGGCTACACCTTC	CASSLNFIPNYGYTF
TRBJ2-7	TRBV2	TRBD1	13	.	TGTGCCACCGGGACAGGAGTAGGCTACGAGCAGTACTTC	CATGTGVGYEQYF
TRBJ2-3	TRBV14	TRBD2	17	.	TGTGCCAGCAGCCCCGCCGGACTAGCGGGCTACACAGATACGCAGTATTTT	CASSPAGLAGYTDTQYF
TRBJ1-2	TRBV6-6	.	14	.	TGTGCCAGCAGGGGTAGCGGCCTTTCCTATGGCTACACCTTC	CASRGSGLSYGYTF
TRBJ2-1	TRBV11-3	.	15	.	TGTGCCAGCAGCTTAGATCCGACTCGCTACAATGAGCAGTTCTTC	CASSLDPTRYNEQFF
TRBJ2-1	TRBV6-5	.	11	.	TGTGCCACCACCGGGAGCGGTGAGCAGTTCTTC	CATTGSGEQFF
TRBJ2-1	TRBV2	TRBD1	14	.	TGTGCCAGCAGTGAATCGGGACAGCTCAATGAGCAGTTCTTC	CASSESGQLNEQFF
TRBJ2-7	TRBV20-1	.	11	.	TGCAGTGGGAGAGGCGCCTACGAGCAGTACTTC	CSGRGAYEQYF
TRBJ2-5	TRBV5-1	TRBD1	14	.	TGCGCCACCGGGACAGGGTTTGACCAAGAGACCCAGTACTTC	CATGTGFDQETQYF
TRBJ1-5	TRBV7-2	.	13	few	TGTGCCAGCAGCCGCTCTGAGAATCAGCCCCAGCATTTT	CASSRSENQPQHF
TRBJ2-6	TRBV3-1/TRBV3-2	TRBD1	19	.	TGTGCCAGCAGCCATGGGTCCGGACAGGGGTTAGTGGGGGCCAACGTCCTGACTTTC	CASSHGSGQGLVGANVLTF
TRBJ2-7	TRBV7-2	.	14	.	TGTGCCAGCAGCAAAGAATGGGCCTCCGACGAGCAGTACTTC	CASSKEWASDEQYF
TRBJ1-1	TRBV6-1	.	17	.	TGTGCCAGCAGTGAATACTCTTTCAGTTCTGGAGGGACTGAAGCTTTCTTT	CASSEYSFSSGGTEAFF
TRBJ2-5	TRBV23-1	TRBD2	19	.	TGCGCCAGCCCATTATCGAAGGAACTAGCGGTTCCTGGGGGAGAGACCCAGTACTTC	CASPLSKELAVPGGETQYF
TRBJ2-4	TRBV3-1/TRBV3-2	TRBD2	17	.	TGTGCCAGCAGCCAAGACCCTAGCGGGAGCGCCAAAAACATTCAGTACTTC	CASSQDPSGSAKNIQYF
TRBJ1-4	TRBV9	.	17	.	TGTGCCAGCAGCCCCCGACAGTTCCAGGCAACTAATGAAAAACTGTTTTTT	CASSPRQFQATNEKLFF
TRBJ2-1	TRBV20-1	TRBD2	20	once	TGCAGTGCTAGTCTACCAAGGGCACTAGCGGGAAGAATAGTATCGGATGAGCAGTTCTTC	CSASLPRALAGRIVSDEQFF
TRBJ2-5	TRBV18	.	13	.	TGTGCCAGCTCACCAGCCGCGGGGGAGACCCAGTACTTC	CASSPAAGETQYF
TRBJ2-7	TRBV2	TRBD1	13	.	TGTGCCAGCATGGGACAGGGCCCCGACGAGCAGTACTTC	CASMGQGPDEQYF
TRBJ1-2	TRBV10-3	.	14	.	TGTGCCACCGGGCGGGGGTTTGGTAACTATGGCTACACCTTC	CATGRGFGNYGYTF
TRBJ2-7	TRBV5-1	.	13	.	TGCGCCAGCAGCTTGGGAGGGGGAATCGAGCAGTACTTC	CASSLGGGIEQYF
TRBJ2-5	TRBV4-1	.	14	once	TGCGCCAGCAGCCAAGTTTTGCTAGTGGAGACCCAGTACTTC	CASSQVLLVETQYF
TRBJ1-6	TRBV6-5	.	14	once	TGTGCCATCGGCGATAGAAGAGGGCATTCACCCCTCCACTTT	CAIGDRRGHSPLHF
TRBJ2-7	TRBV3-1/TRBV3-2	TRBD2	11	.	TGTGCCAGCAGCCAAGGCGCTAGCGGTTCCTTC	CASSQGASGSF
TRBJ2-6	TRBV9	.	18	.	TGTGCCAGCAGCGCTAACTTCCCCAGGCCTATGGGCCCCAACGTCCTGACTTTC	CASSANFPRPMGPNVLTF
TRBJ2-7	TRBV2	.	12	.	TGTGCCAGCACCCTAGGGGGGGGCGAGCAGTACTTC	CASTLGGGEQYF
TRBJ2-1	TRBV12-5	TRBD1	15	.	TGTGCTAGTGGTTTGGATGGGACAGGCTACAATGAGCAGTTCTTC	CASGLDGTGYNEQFF
TRBJ1-2	TRBV9	TRBD1	16	.	TGTGCCAGCAGCGTAGAGGACAGGGCAACGGTCTATGGCTACACCTTC	CASSVEDRATVYGYTF
TRBJ1-2	TRBV7-3	.	14	.	TGTGCCAGCAGCTTAATGGACAGTAACTATGGCTACACCTTC	CASSLMDSNYGYTF
TRBJ1-3	TRBV30	TRBD1	13	.	TGTGCCTGGGACAGGGACCAGGGAAACACCATATATTTT	CAWDRDQGNTIYF
TRBJ2-1	TRBV7-9	TRBD1	15	few	TGTGCCAGCAGCTACGACAGGGGCAGGTACAATGAGCAGTTCTTC	CASSYDRGRYNEQFF
TRBJ2-2	TRBV7-8	TRBD2	15	.	TGTGCCAGCAGCTTTGGGGGGGCGAACACCGGGGAGCTGTTTTTT	CASSFGGANTGELFF
TRBJ2-3	TRBV7-9	TRBD1	15	.	TGTGCCAGCAGCTTAGACAAGGGGGCGCAAGATACGCAGTATTTT	CASSLDKGAQDTQYF
TRBJ2-3	TRBV18	TRBD2	20	.	TGTGCCAGCTCAAGGGACAGGTTCGAACTAGCGGGAGGGCCGACAGATACGCAGTATTTT	CASSRDRFELAGGPTDTQYF
TRBJ2-7	TRBV29-1	.	12	.	TGCAGCGTATCGGACGGGACCTACGAGCAGTACTTC	CSVSDGTYEQYF
TRBJ2-3	TRBV6-2/TRBV6-3	TRBD2	16	.	TGTGCCAGCAGTTCCCCCACTAGCGGGGGGGCAGATACGCAGTATTTT	CASSSPTSGGADTQYF
TRBJ2-7	TRBV11-2	.	15	.	TGTGCCAGCAGCTTAGCCTTCGACAATAGCGGAGTAAAGTACTTC	CASSLAFDNSGVKYF
TRBJ2-1	TRBV7-9	TRBD1	16	.	TGTGCCAGCAGCTTTAGGGGACAGGGTGGATGGGATGAGCAGTTCTTC	CASSFRGQGGWDEQFF
TRBJ2-3	TRBV7-9	TRBD1	15	.	TGTGCCAGCAGCTCGGGACAGGGACTCACAGATACGCAGTATTTT	CASSSGQGLTDTQYF
TRBJ2-6	TRBV7-2	.	14	.	TGTGCCAGCAGCTCAGGGGTTGGGGCCAACGTCCTGACTTTC	CASSSGVGANVLTF
TRBJ2-1	TRBV28	TRBD2	17	once	TGTGCCAGCAGTCCCTCACCCCCGGGACTAGCGGGACTATTGGAGTTCTTC	CASSPSPPGLAGLLEFF
TRBJ1-3	TRBV5-6	.	16	.	TGTGCCAGCAGCTTGGCAGGCAGGGTAACTGGAAACACCATATATTTT	CASSLAGRVTGNTIYF
TRBJ1-1	TRBV5-1	TRBD1	12	.	TGCGCCAGCAGTCCCGGGACAGATGAAGCTTTCTTT	CASSPGTDEAFF
TRBJ2-7	TRBV6-5	TRBD2	16	.	TGTGCCAGCAGTTACGGCACTAGCGGGAGTCAATACGAGCAGTACTTC	CASSYGTSGSQYEQYF
TRBJ1-5	TRBV7-8	TRBD1	18	once	TGTGCCAGCAGCTTAGGGACAGGGGGCGCCCATAGCAATCAGCCCCAGCATTTT	CASSLGTGGAHSNQPQHF
TRBJ1-1	TRBV28	.	13	.	TGTGCCAGCAGACAAGATGGGAACACTGAAGCTTTCTTT	CASRQDGNTEAFF
TRBJ2-7	TRBV7-3	.	14	.	TGTGCCAGCACCCTAGATCTCCCTGTGAGAGAGCAGTACTTC	CASTLDLPVREQYF
TRBJ2-7	TRBV7-2	.	17	.	TGTGCCAGCAGCCTCAGTGGGGCCCGAACTCGAGGCTACGAGCAGTACTTC	CASSLSGARTRGYEQYF
TRBJ2-3	TRBV5-4	TRBD2	16	.	TGTGCCAGCAGCCCGGGACTAGCGGGAGGAGAAGATACGCAGTATTTT	CASSPGLAGGEDTQYF
TRBJ2-7	TRBV6-5	TRBD1	14	.	TGTGCCAGTAGTCCGGGACAGGTCCCCTACGAGCAGTACTTC	CASSPGQVPYEQYF
TRBJ1-1	TRBV6-2/TRBV6-3	.	15	.	TGTGCCAGCAGTTACTCAACACCGAAGAACACTGAAGCTTTCTTT	CASSYSTPKNTEAFF